The sequence of this TCR beta chain was determined in a study of T cells after yellow fever vaccination (dated by TCRdb to between 2018 and 2020). For context, the study as a whole: The SMART-Seq v4 Ultra Low Input RNA kit was used to prepare libraries from fractions with low cell numbers. To follow T-cell clones before and after primary and booster YFV17D yellow fever vaccination, bulk TCR alpha and beta repertoires were sequenced over time. Two healthy male donors, one aged 18 to 29 and one aged 30 to 40 years, made up the cohort. Blood was drawn at multiple timepoints before and after primary and secondary immunization, with bulk PBMC replicates and cell subsets isolated.

Inclusive of the bounding cysteine and phenylalanine, the CDR3 is 16 residues long. This entry keeps only the CDR3 DNA: 48 bases, framed from base 1. The trim is 7 bases for V and 3 bases for J, with a gap of 19 bases between the germline ends. The germline V gene yields WSHSY for CDR1 and SAAADI for CDR2. Overall study results and their limits: A small share of clonotypes occurred in both CD4 and CD8 compartments, likely arising from convergent recombination. Computational filtering was required because FACS-sorted repertoires could contain abundant contaminating clonotypes from the bulk population. Compared with the primary T-cell response, the secondary T-cell response was weaker but faster, peaking on day 5 rather than day 15. Because only two donors were included in the study, the extent to which the findings can be generalized is limited. Most clones expanded after primary vaccination were re-detected after the booster (almost 98% of CD4 and about nine tenths of CD8), suggesting broad memory maintenance.

Taken with the paper, the label for treatment or condition translates to: live attenuated yellow fever vaccine strain. At every blood-draw timepoint, two biological replicates of bulk PBMCs were collected. PBMCs were isolated from peripheral blood using a standard Ficoll-Paque protocol. TriZol was used to extract RNA from bulk PBMCs, CD4 and CD8 fractions, and dextramer-positive and dextramer-negative fractions. This clonotype was detected a few times. Its antigen is currently not known. No base quality information exists; no much larger clone differs at one position. TCR cDNA was synthesized by 5'RACE template switching, which introduced a universal primer site and unique molecular identifiers. Priming of cDNA synthesis was performed from both the TCR alpha and TCR beta constant segments. Libraries were amplified in two PCR steps, with sample barcodes and sequencing adapters added in the second step. Libraries were sequenced on Illumina HiSeq 2500 (2x100 bp) or NovaSeq (2x150 bp). Processing in the source paper ran as follows. MIGEC was used to demultiplex reads and collapse the reads into UMI consensus sequences, and MiXCR was used for V(D)J alignment. Vaccine-responding clonotypes were defined with edgeR using replicate PBMC samples, requiring FDR below 0.01 and a log2 fold change above 5 up to day 15. Each bulk clonotype was labeled CD4 or CD8 based on which sequenced repertoire, CD4 or CD8, contained the clonotype at higher abundance. Starting from the raw public reads, TCRdb applied fastp trimming at Q25, assembled clones with MiXCR and retained in-frame beta chains. Entries are consolidated by CDR3 protein sequence, retaining the most common genes and DNA. TCRdb's processing, not the authors' own work, is the source of the V and J calls. Across this sample there are some 400,000 distinct CDR3 sequences, with 6.2% seen only once. The ten largest clonotypes hold about 15% of the sample.

The chain was built from TRBV10-2 and TRBJ1-3, with no confidently assigned D gene. The clonotype was recovered from a man aged 25 to 40 who received the YFV17D yellow fever vaccine. Material: PBMCs, obtained 5 days after the yellow fever booster vaccination. The DNA sequence is given as TGCGCCAGCAACGACAATCTTCTTAACCTTGGAAACACCATATATTTT. Its protein product is CASNDNLLNLGNTIYF.